Listed here are 19 T cell receptor beta chains from one sample, sequenced in a study of siplizumab effects on memory and regulatory T cells. Profiling relied on immunoSEQ multiplex PCR, and the TCRdb table lists in-frame clones only, not all of them. The sample holds fewer than 60,000 clones, more than 85% seen once. The sample was CD8+ T cells sorted from blood. The source is a human donor in good health.

The rearrangement joins TRBV5-1 to TRBJ2-2, with D perhaps TRBD1 (6 bases). In germline, CDR1 is SGHRS, CDR2 YFSETQ. The germline V and J ends were trimmed by 5 bases and 3 bases, with 17 bases remaining between them. The CDR3 spans 16 residues. The CDR3: CASSNWYRDYTGELFF. In DNA, the CDR3 is TGCGCCAGCAGTAATTGGTACAGGGATTACACCGGGGAGCTGTTTTTT.

This clone was counted once. V gene TRBV27 combines with J gene TRBJ2-7; D gene ambiguous. V gave up 2 bases and J gave up 0 bases, with 5 bases separating them. The germline CDR1 and CDR2 sequences are MNHEY and SMNVEV (reference sequence). This CDR3 is 13 amino acids long. The CDR3 region has the DNA TGTGCCAGCAGTTTAGGCTACTCCTACGAGCAGTACTTC. Translated, it gives CASSLGYSYEQYF.

The chain employs TRBV6-5 and TRBJ1-1; D is ambiguous. Trimming pared 6 bases from V and 1 base from J, leaving 15 bases between. The CDR3 contains 15 residues. Per the germline V gene, CDR1 is MNHEY and CDR2 is SVGAGI. CDR3 residues: CASSSTVRANTEAFF. DNA for the CDR3: TGTGCCAGCAGCAGCACAGTAAGGGCGAACACTGAAGCTTTCTTT.

V gene TRBV5-6 combines with J gene TRBJ2-7, with 7 positions matching TRBD1. The germline gives CDR1 SGHDT, CDR2 YYEEEE. The CDR3 sequence is 14 residues long. Germline trimming cut 4 bases from V and 6 bases from J; bases unmatched to any gene: 10. The CDR3, as DNA: TGTGCCAGCAGCGTGGACAGGTTTAGTCTCGAGCAGTACTTC. As protein: CASSVDRFSLEQYF.

The J gene is TRBJ2-5, the V gene TRBV4-1; either TRBD1 or TRBD2 may supply D (6 bases each). Per the germline V gene, CDR1 is MGHRA and CDR2 is YSYEKL. Trimming stripped 1 base from V and 3 bases from J, with 12 bases between. The CDR3 totals 15 residues. CDR3 sequence (DNA): TGCGCCAGCAGCCAAGGCCCAGGGGAGGAAGAGACCCAGTACTTC. It is translated as CASSQGPGEEETQYF.

This clone occurred a few times. This chain links TRBV4-1 with TRBJ2-5; D is perhaps TRBD1 (6 bases). From germline, CDR1 is MGHRA and CDR2 YSYEKL. The CDR3 is 16 residues long. The V and J ends lost 4 bases and 2 bases respectively, with 17 bases between them. The CDR3 loop reads CASSLTLGGRQETQYF. The DNA of the CDR3 is TGCGCCAGCAGCCTAACCTTAGGGGGAAGGCAAGAGACCCAGTACTTC.

The rearrangement uses TRBV4-1 and TRBJ1-2, with D possibly matching TRBD1 (5 bases). The CDR3 totals 16 residues. The germline gives CDR1 MGHRA, CDR2 YSYEKL. The V and J ends lost 4 bases and 1 base respectively, with 16 bases between them. The CDR3 spells CASSPTAGIGNYGYTF. CDR3 nucleotides: TGCGCCAGCAGCCCCACTGCAGGGATTGGTAACTATGGCTACACCTTC.

The count of this clone is one. CDR3 coding DNA: TGTGCCAGCAGATCTAGCGGGGTTTACAATGAGCAGTTCTTC. Translating gives CASRSSGVYNEQFF. V and J are TRBV27 and TRBJ2-1, with TRBD2 matching over 9 bases. Germline V gene sequence: CDR1 MNHEY, CDR2 SMNVEV (reference sequence). The CDR3 covers 14 residues. Trimming cost V 6 bases and J 4 bases; bases outside gene matches: 4.

The V call is TRBV28, the J call TRBJ1-2; unclear D gene. This CDR3 contains 11 residues. Germline assignment: CDR1 MDHEN and CDR2 SYDVKM. V gave up 4 bases and J gave up 13 bases, with 13 bases separating them. This CDR3 is CASSSRLHGTF. The DNA for the CDR3 is TGTGCCAGCAGTTCCCGACTTCACGGCACCTTC.

DNA for the CDR3: TGCGCCAGCAGCTCAACTAGCGGTCAAGATACGCAGTATTTT. This codes for CASSSTSGQDTQYF. The chain couples TRBV4-1 to TRBJ2-3; 8 bases line up with TRBD2. In germline, CDR1 is MGHRA, CDR2 YSYEKL. Germline trimming cut 5 bases from V and 5 bases from J; bases unmatched to any gene: 6. CDR3 length: 14 amino acids.

The chain joins TRBV7-9 to TRBJ2-7; D possibly corresponds to TRBD2 (7 bases). Germline CDR1 is SEHNR and CDR2 is FQNEAQ (reference sequence). V dropped 3 bases and J dropped 3 bases, with 18 bases sitting between them. The CDR3 sequence is 16 residues long. CDR3 sequence (DNA): TGTGCCAGCAGCTTTCATAACAGGGAGGGAAGCTACGAGCAGTACTTC. It yields the protein CASSFHNREGSYEQYF.

This chain joins TRBV5-8 and TRBJ1-5; perhaps TRBD1 as D (5 bases). Germline CDR1 and CDR2: SGHTS and YDEGEE. Trimming cost V 0 bases and J 1 base, with 14 bases left between them. The CDR3 is made up of 17 amino acids. The CDR3 nucleotides are TGTGCCAGCAGCTTGGCCAGGGAGGGTAGGAGCAATCAGCCCCAGCATTTT. Protein product: CASSLAREGRSNQPQHF.

In its sample, this clone was seen once. The chain recombines TRBV7-9 with TRBJ2-2, with TRBD2 matching over 12 bases. Germline CDR1 and CDR2: SEHNR and FQNEAQ (reference sequence). The ends lost 4 bases at V and 5 bases at J; junction bases unmatched: 14. The CDR3 sequence is 19 residues long. In DNA form, the CDR3 reads TGTGCCAGCAGCTCGACGTTCAGTACTAGCGGGAGGCAAACCGGGGAGCTGTTTTTT. Its translation is CASSSTFSTSGRQTGELFF.

With respect to this clone: The junction differs from germline at one of its ends, possibly a read error. The chain carries TRBV27 and TRBJ2-1, with a possible D match to TRBD2 (6 bases). This CDR3 has 14 residues. Looked up from germline, CDR1 is MNHEY and CDR2 is SMNVEV (reference sequence). The CDR3 nucleotides read TGTGCCAGCAGTGCCGGACTACCCTACGATGAGCAGTTCTTC. Amino acids: CASSAGLPYDEQFF.

The rearrangement links TRBV5-4 to TRBJ2-7, with 10 bases matching TRBD1. The germline V gene has CDR1 SGHNT and CDR2 YYREEE (reference sequence). The junction had 10 bases not matched to a gene; V was cut back by 6 bases and J by 7 bases. The CDR3 length is 14 residues. CDR3 sequence reads: CASTIRGTGAEQYF. CDR3 coding DNA: TGTGCCAGCACCATTAGGGGGACAGGGGCTGAGCAGTACTTC.

The chain is built from TRBV6-5 and TRBJ2-3; possibly TRBD1 or TRBD2 for D (6 bases each). Trimming removed 2 bases at V and 3 bases at J, with 12 bases between. Germline V gives CDR1 MNHEY, CDR2 SVGAGI. The CDR3 runs to 15 residues. For the CDR3, the DNA is TGTGCCAGCAGTTACGGGGGGCCTGGGACAGATACGCAGTATTTT. This codes for CASSYGGPGTDTQYF.

The chain is built from TRBV7-6 and TRBJ1-2, with 7 bases that match TRBD1. The CDR3 is 14 residues long. CDR1 is SGHVS and CDR2 is FNYEAQ in the germline V gene. V was clipped by 5 bases and J by 7 bases; unmatched bases: 10. The CDR3 nucleotides read TGTGCCAGCAGCCGAGGGGGGACAGAAAGTGGCTACACCTTC. This gives the protein CASSRGGTESGYTF.

The chain carries TRBV27 and TRBJ2-5; either TRBD1 or TRBD2 may fit D (5 bases each). This CDR3 has 16 amino acids. Trimming removed 4 bases from V and 5 bases from J, with 20 bases in between. The germline V gene has CDR1 MNHEY and CDR2 SMNVEV (reference sequence). As DNA, the CDR3 is TGTGCCAGCAGTTCCTATCCCCGGCAGGGAGTGGAGACCCAGTACTTC. The encoded protein is CASSSYPRQGVETQYF.

The CDR3 is CATTSGQGTYEQYF. In DNA, the CDR3 is TGTGCCACAACCTCGGGACAGGGTACCTACGAGCAGTACTTC. The gene calls are TRBV19 and TRBJ2-7; 9 positions match TRBD1. The CDR3 is 14 amino acids. CDR1 is LNHDA, CDR2 SQIVND, per germline (reference sequence). Trimming cost V 10 bases and J 2 bases; bases outside gene matches: 9.